These T cell receptor beta chains were read from a single sample in a study of OX40 agonist ivuxolimab in advanced cancers. Method: immunoSEQ multiplex PCR; TCRdb's copy keeps in-frame clones and lacks some. The table has around 90,000 clones, approximately 90% seen once. The material sequenced was CD4+ or CD8+ T cells sorted from blood, taken in a trial of the OX40 agonist ivuxolimab. These TCRs come from an adult with an advanced solid tumor such as melanoma, head and neck, liver or kidney cancer. CDR3s include the opening cysteine and the closing phenylalanine or tryptophan. A D gene is named only where the DNA matches it firmly. Rows may omit the clone size; those that give it use once, few, many or a size class.

TRBJ2-7 . TRBD1 TRBV5-4 TGTGCCAGCAGCTCGGGGACAGGGAACTACGAGCAGTACTTC CASSSGTGNYEQYF
TRBJ1-1 . . TRBV7-9 TGTGCCGGGGGACGCGGACTCTTGACTGAAGCTTTCTTT CAGGRGLLTEAFF
TRBJ2-7 . TRBD1 TRBV10-1 TGCGCCAGCAGTGACCCCGGGACAGGGTCCGAGCAGTACTTC CASSDPGTGSEQYF
TRBJ1-2 . . TRBV6-5 TGTGCCAGCAGTTACGGGGGGGAGGGCCCAAGCGGCTACACCTTC CASSYGGEGPSGYTF
TRBJ2-7 . . TRBV28 TGTGCCAGCAGTTTGAACGGGCCCTACGAGCAGTACTTC CASSLNGPYEQYF
TRBJ1-4 . TRBD1 TRBV5-8 TGTGCCAGCAGCTTGAGTAGCAGGGGGCGGGAAAAACTGTTTTTT CASSLSSRGREKLFF
TRBJ2-7 . . TRBV7-9 TGTGCCAGCAGCCCTATGGCTAACGAGCAGTACTTC CASSPMANEQYF
TRBJ1-5 once . TRBV19 TGTGCCAGTAGTATGGTCGGGGCGTCCGGGAGCAATCAGCCCCAGCATTTT CASSMVGASGSNQPQHF
TRBJ2-3 once . TRBV10-3 TGTGCCATCAGTGAGCGACTTAGCGGAAACACAGATACGCAGTATTTT CAISERLSGNTDTQYF
TRBJ1-1 few . TRBV30 TGTGCCTGGAGTGGGGGGGCGGTGAACACTGAAGCTTTCTTT CAWSGGAVNTEAFF
TRBJ2-7 . TRBD1 TRBV28 TGTGCCAGCAGTTTACAACAGGGGAGCTCCTACGAGCAGTACTTC CASSLQQGSSYEQYF
TRBJ1-2 . . TRBV6-5 TGTGCCAGCAGTCCGGGCCATAACTATGGCTACACCTTC CASSPGHNYGYTF
TRBJ1-2 . . TRBV27 TGTGCCAGCAGTTTAGCCGGCACCAAGAGCGTTTTTGGCTACACCTTC CASSLAGTKSVFGYTF
TRBJ1-5 . . TRBV10-3 TGTGCCATCAGACATGACGGCAATCAGCCCCAGCATTTT CAIRHDGNQPQHF
TRBJ2-1 . TRBD2 TRBV7-2 TGTGCCAGCAGAATAGGGACTAGCGGGAGCGAGCAGTTCTTC CASRIGTSGSEQFF
TRBJ2-1 . TRBD1 TRBV27 TGTGCCAGCAGGTTGGACAGGGGGCGGAACAATGAGCAGTTCTTC CASRLDRGRNNEQFF
TRBJ2-1 . TRBD2 TRBV30 TGTGCCTGGAAAGTAAGCGGGAGCAGGTATGAGCAGTTCTTC CAWKVSGSRYEQFF
TRBJ2-7 . . TRBV2 TGTGCCAGCAGTTGGAACAGTGACGAGCAGTACTTC CASSWNSDEQYF
TRBJ2-1 . . TRBV28 TGTGCCAGCAGTTTATTGGCCGTATCCAATGAGCAGTTCTTC CASSLLAVSNEQFF
TRBJ1-2 . TRBD1 TRBV6-1 TGTGCCAGCAGTGAGACGACAGGGATCTATGGCTACACCTTC CASSETTGIYGYTF
TRBJ2-1 . . TRBV20-1 TGCAGTACGATCTCCTACAATGAGCAGTTCTTC CSTISYNEQFF
TRBJ2-3 . . TRBV6-5 TGTGCCAGCAGTTACTCACGCGGAATTGGCCCAGATACGCAGTATTTT CASSYSRGIGPDTQYF
TRBJ1-5 . . TRBV6-1 TGTGCCAGCAGTAACAGGGCCGATCAGCCCCAGCATTTT CASSNRADQPQHF
TRBJ2-3 . . TRBV25-1 TGTGCCAGCAGTGAATATAGAACGGGACGCACAGATACGCAGTATTTT CASSEYRTGRTDTQYF
TRBJ1-4 . . TRBV6-6 TGTGCCAGCATCATGCGGATGGGTGTTGAAAAACTGTTTTTT CASIMRMGVEKLFF
TRBJ1-4 . . TRBV2 TGTGCCAGCAAATTTGGGGGTTTGGTCGATGAAAAACTGTTTTTT CASKFGGLVDEKLFF
TRBJ2-7 . TRBD1 TRBV28 TGTGCCAGCCGTCTTACGGGACAGCCCTACGAGCAGTACTTC CASRLTGQPYEQYF
TRBJ2-5 . . TRBV6-5 TGTGCCAGCAGTTACTCGAGAGCAGGAGGAGAGACCCAGTACTTC CASSYSRAGGETQYF
TRBJ2-7 . . TRBV5-5 TGTGCCAGCAGCGGGGGGCCTGGCACGCTTTACGAGCAGTACTTC CASSGGPGTLYEQYF
TRBJ2-5 once . TRBV2 TGTGCCAGCAGTGATCGAAGCAAAGAGACCCAGTACTTC CASSDRSKETQYF
TRBJ1-2 . TRBD1 TRBV6-1 TGTGCCAGCAGTGTAGAGACAGGGGTCTACTATGGCTACACCTTC CASSVETGVYYGYTF
TRBJ2-7 . . TRBV6-1 TGTGCCAGCAGTGGAGAGGCAGCCTCCTCCTACGAGCAGTACTTC CASSGEAASSYEQYF
TRBJ1-4 . . TRBV19 TGTGCCAGTAGTACCCGATCAGGGAAGAGGAATGAAAAACTGTTTTTT CASSTRSGKRNEKLFF
TRBJ2-7 . TRBD2 TRBV7-9 TGTGCCAGCAGCCCCATAGCGGGGCTCTACGAGCAGTACTTC CASSPIAGLYEQYF
TRBJ2-7 . . TRBV19 TGTGCCAGTAGTATGGACATTAACTACGAGCAGTACTTC CASSMDINYEQYF
TRBJ2-1 . . TRBV7-9 TGTGCCAGCACCCTTAGCACTGATTACAATGAGCAGTTCTTC CASTLSTDYNEQFF
TRBJ1-3 . TRBD1 TRBV5-5 TGTGCCAGCAGCCGAGGGACAGTCTCTGGAAACACCATATATTTT CASSRGTVSGNTIYF
TRBJ2-4 . TRBD2 TRBV2 TGTGCCAGCAAACCGGGACTAGCGGGAGGTGGGGCCAAAAACATTCAGTACTTC CASKPGLAGGGAKNIQYF
TRBJ1-1 . . TRBV6-5 TGTGCCAGCAGTCCGACGGGGAACACTGAAGCTTTCTTT CASSPTGNTEAFF
TRBJ1-2 . . TRBV4-3 TGCGCCAGCAGCCAAGAACCGGGATTAGGTGGCTACACCTTC CASSQEPGLGGYTF
TRBJ1-5 . . TRBV30 TGTGCCTGGAACCCGGGGACGAGCAATCAGCCCCAGCATTTT CAWNPGTSNQPQHF